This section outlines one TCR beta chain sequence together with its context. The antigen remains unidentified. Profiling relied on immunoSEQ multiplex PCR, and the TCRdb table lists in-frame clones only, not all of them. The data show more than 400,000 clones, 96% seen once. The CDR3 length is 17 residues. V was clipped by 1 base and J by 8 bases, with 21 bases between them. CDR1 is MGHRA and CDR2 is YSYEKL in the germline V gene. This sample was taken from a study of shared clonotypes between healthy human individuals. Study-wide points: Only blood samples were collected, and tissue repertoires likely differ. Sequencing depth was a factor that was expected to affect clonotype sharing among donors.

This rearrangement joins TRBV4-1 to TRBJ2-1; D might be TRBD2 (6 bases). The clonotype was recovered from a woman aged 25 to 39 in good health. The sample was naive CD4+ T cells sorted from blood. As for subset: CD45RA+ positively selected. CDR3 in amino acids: CASSQVITGTGVYEQFF. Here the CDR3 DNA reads TGCGCCAGCAGCCAAGTTATAACCGGGACGGGGGTTTATGAGCAGTTCTTC.